This T cell receptor beta chain was identified during a study of blood T cell repertoires in COVID-19. Across the whole study: PBMCs, B-cell-depleted T cells, or T cells were the source of the cDNA or gDNA that made up the material.

Method: immunoSEQ multiplex PCR; TCRdb's copy keeps in-frame clones and lacks some. The sample holds approximately 330,000 clones, 70% to 90% seen once. V lost 1 base, J lost 5 bases, and 4 bases stayed unmatched. Germline loops: CDR1 SGHNT, CDR2 YYREEE (reference sequence). The CDR3 is made up of 15 amino acids. The source is a woman in her forties or fifties with active or convalescent COVID-19. The specimen sequenced was peripheral blood. V usage is TRBV5-4 and J usage is TRBJ2-7, with 12 bases fitting TRBD2. The CDR3 DNA follows: TGTGCCAGCAGCTTGCTGACTAGCGGGAGCAACGAGCAGTACTTC. It yields the protein CASSLLTSGSNEQYF.